The 20 T cell receptor beta chains presented below share a single source sample, sequenced in a study of blood T cell repertoires in COVID-19. Method: immunoSEQ multiplex PCR; TCRdb's copy keeps in-frame clones and lacks some. The table shows approximately 230,000 clones, with around 80% occurring only once. Sequencing was carried out using peripheral blood. The receptor source for this set is an elderly man with acute or convalescent COVID-19.

This clone was picked up a small number of times. This chain uses TRBV27 with TRBJ2-1; 11 bases match TRBD2. Trimming took 2 bases from V and 1 from J; bases not matched to a gene: 4. The CDR3 runs to 17 residues. In germline, CDR1 is MNHEY, CDR2 SMNVEV (reference sequence). As DNA, the CDR3 is TGTGCCAGCAGTTTAGGGACTAGCGGCGGATCCTACAATGAGCAGTTCTTC. This translates into CASSLGTSGGSYNEQFF.

J is TRBJ1-5 and V is TRBV7-6; D unresolved. The CDR3 covers 17 residues. Germline V gene lookup returns CDR1 SGHVS and CDR2 FNYEAQ. The V and J ends lost 2 bases and 5 bases respectively, with 19 bases between them. As DNA, the CDR3 is TGTGCCAGCAGCTTATGGAGGAGAAAGGGCCCCCATCAGCCCCAGCATTTT. Its translation: CASSLWRRKGPHQPQHF.

This clone was seen only once. The J gene is TRBJ1-1, the V gene TRBV24-1, with 9 bases that match TRBD1. The CDR3 is made up of 16 amino acids. The germline gives CDR1 KGHDR, CDR2 SFDVKD. Germline trimming cut 4 bases from V and 4 bases from J; bases unmatched to any gene: 9. DNA for the CDR3: TGTGCCACCAGTGACTCGACAGGGGGACGGAGCACTGAAGCTTTCTTT. It yields the protein CATSDSTGGRSTEAFF.

The V call is TRBV5-5, the J call TRBJ2-3; no firm D call. Germline CDR1 reads SGHKS; CDR2 reads YYEKEE (reference sequence). This CDR3 is 16 amino acids long. V shed 4 bases and J shed 1 base, with 16 bases lying between them. DNA of the CDR3: TGTGCCAGCAGCCCCTTGGTGGGCTTCGGCACAGATACGCAGTATTTT. This translates into CASSPLVGFGTDTQYF.

CDR3 nucleotides: TGTGCCACCCGCCGCCTAGCGGGTAACACCGGGGAGCTGTTTTTT. Translating gives CATRRLAGNTGELFF. The rearrangement joins TRBV28 to TRBJ2-2; TRBD2 aligns across 8 bases. Trimming took 10 bases from V and 2 from J; bases not matched to a gene: 9. The germline V gene has CDR1 MDHEN and CDR2 SYDVKM. This CDR3 is 15 amino acids long.

The chain employs TRBV28 and TRBJ2-1; 9 bases align to TRBD2. The CDR3 totals 15 residues. Germline CDR1 reads MDHEN; CDR2 reads SYDVKM. The V and J ends lost 5 bases and 6 bases, in that order; junction bases with no gene match: 8. The DNA of the CDR3 is TGTGCCAGCAGTCTCAAGCGGGAGGTCATCAATGAGCAGTTCTTC. Translated, it gives CASSLKREVINEQFF.

The V gene is TRBV2, the J gene TRBJ2-1; possible D gene TRBD2, 6 bases. V lost 6 bases to trimming and J lost 6 bases, with 12 bases between them. Germline V gives CDR1 SNHLY, CDR2 FYNNEI. The CDR3 runs to 13 residues. CDR3 amino acids: CASRERAGNEQFF. The CDR3 nucleotides are TGTGCCAGCAGGGAGCGGGCGGGCAATGAGCAGTTCTTC.

The V call is TRBV4-2, the J call TRBJ1-4; D unclear. The CDR3 is 16 amino acids. Germline V gene sequence: CDR1 LGHNA, CDR2 YNFKEQ. V was shortened by 0 bases and J by 6 bases, with 14 bases between the two germline ends. CDR3 sequence: CASSQDFIQLYEKLFF. In DNA, the CDR3 is TGTGCCAGCAGCCAAGATTTTATACAGCTTTATGAAAAACTGTTTTTT.

The gene calls are TRBV28 and TRBJ1-2; TRBD1 is a possible D gene (5 bases). CDR1 MDHEN and CDR2 SYDVKM come from the germline V gene. Trimming stripped 3 bases from V and 4 bases from J, with 12 bases between. CDR3 length: 14 amino acids. The CDR3 DNA reads as TGTGCCAGCAGTTTTGGGGGGTCTGGCTATGGCTACACCTTC. Its translation is CASSFGGSGYGYTF.

The table lists this clone with a few counts. The chain employs TRBV5-6 and TRBJ1-5; D unclear. CDR3 size: 15 residues. Trimming cost V 1 base and J 3 bases, with 11 bases left between them. Germline-derived CDR1 and CDR2 are SGHDT and YYEEEE. The chain's CDR3 is CASSLMQTINQPQHF. CDR3 in DNA: TGTGCCAGCAGCTTGATGCAGACAATCAATCAGCCCCAGCATTTT.

This clone has more than one count but fewer than ten. The chain couples TRBV29-1 to TRBJ1-2, with 10 bases that match TRBD1. V gave up 6 bases and J gave up 7 bases; unmatched junction bases: 11. Germline V CDR1 and CDR2: SQVTM, ANQGSEA. The CDR3 contains 14 residues. The CDR3 sequence: CSVESGQGRFGYTF. The CDR3 DNA sequence: TGCAGCGTGGAATCGGGACAGGGGAGGTTTGGCTACACCTTC.

This chain uses TRBV7-9 with TRBJ2-1, with a weak D call TRBD2 (5 bases). The V and J ends lost 5 bases and 5 bases respectively, with 13 bases between them. The CDR3 spans 14 residues. CDR1 is SEHNR, CDR2 FQNEAQ, per germline (reference sequence). The CDR3 sequence: CASSGSNYNNEQFF. DNA for the CDR3: TGTGCCAGCAGCGGGAGTAATTACAACAATGAGCAGTTCTTC.

The J gene is TRBJ1-6, the V gene TRBV5-1; TRBD1 agrees at 7 bases. This CDR3 is 16 amino acids long. Trimming took 0 bases from V and 5 from J; bases not matched to a gene: 5. The germline gives CDR1 SGHRS, CDR2 YFSETQ. Written as DNA, the CDR3 is TGCGCCAGCAGCTTGGGGGGGACAGAAAATAATTCACCCCTCCACTTT. Translation: CASSLGGTENNSPLHF.

V and J are TRBV30 and TRBJ1-2; possible D gene TRBD1, 6 bases. V was clipped by 6 bases and J by 8 bases, with 19 bases between them. CDR1 is GTSNPN and CDR2 is SVGIG in the germline V gene (reference sequence). The CDR3 spans 13 residues. The CDR3 DNA sequence: TGTGCCTGTAATCCCCAACCAGGGGAGGGCTACACCTTC. It is translated as CACNPQPGEGYTF.

The rearrangement links TRBV28 to TRBJ1-5; 10 bases match TRBD1. After removal of 6 bases from V and 2 bases from J, the junction contained 1 base not matched to a gene. Germline V lookup: CDR1 MDHEN, CDR2 SYDVKM. This CDR3 comprises 14 residues. The CDR3 protein is CASRGTGGNQPQHF. As DNA, the CDR3 is TGTGCCAGCAGAGGGACAGGGGGCAATCAGCCCCAGCATTTT.

CDR3 loop: CASSDSFAGSRQPQHF. In nucleotides, the CDR3 is TGTGCCAGCAGTGACAGCTTCGCAGGGTCAAGACAGCCCCAGCATTTT. The chain couples TRBV6-1 to TRBJ1-5; TRBD1 might be the D (5 bases). The CDR3 length is 16 residues. Germline values: CDR1 MNHNS, CDR2 SASEGT. Between the trimmed V and J ends, which lost 3 bases and 7 bases, there was a span of 19 bases.

J is TRBJ2-2 and V is TRBV18; D is possibly TRBD1 (5 bases). The CDR3 spans 15 residues. V was shortened by 5 bases and J by 2 bases, with 12 bases between the two germline ends. Germline CDR1 reads KGHSH; CDR2 reads LQKENI. The chain's CDR3 is CASSYGQSNTGELFF. DNA for the CDR3: TGTGCCAGCTCATACGGACAATCTAACACCGGGGAGCTGTTTTTT.

The chain couples TRBV5-1 to TRBJ2-7; D gene uncertain. V lost 2 bases to trimming and J lost 0 bases, with 9 bases between them. CDR1 and CDR2 from the germline V gene are SGHRS and YFSETQ. The CDR3 is 14 residues long. The CDR3 DNA reads as TGCGCCAGCAGCTTCGACAACCTCTCCTACGAGCAGTACTTC. This encodes CASSFDNLSYEQYF.

V usage is TRBV7-6 and J usage is TRBJ2-3; TRBD2 matches 16 bases. Germline values: CDR1 SGHVS, CDR2 FNYEAQ. The V and J ends lost 5 bases and 0 bases, in that order; junction bases with no gene match: 8. CDR3 length: 19 amino acids. The CDR3 sequence is CASSRLGTSGRVSTDTQYF. In DNA form, the CDR3 reads TGTGCCAGCAGCAGACTGGGGACTAGCGGGAGGGTTAGCACAGATACGCAGTATTTT.

The J gene is TRBJ1-2, the V gene TRBV3-1 (or the pseudogene TRBV3-2), with D hard to call. The CDR3 extends over 12 amino acids. The germline CDR1 and CDR2 sequences are LGHDT and YNNKEL (reference sequence). Trimming cost V 3 bases and J 5 bases, with 7 bases left between them. The CDR3 DNA follows: TGTGCCAGCAGCCAGCGGGAGTATGGCTACACCTTC. This sequence encodes CASSQREYGYTF.